This T cell receptor (beta chain) was obtained from a study of T cells in Graves' hyperthyroidism and ophthalmopathy (dated by TCRdb to the late 2010s). At the level of the whole study: A discovery cohort of about 100 patients, roughly 43 with Graves' ophthalmopathy and 55 to 60 with stable Graves' hyperthyroidism, was used to find distinguishing TCR V-J signatures. Prospective prediction of ophthalmopathy was tested in an independent validation cohort consisting of 18 hyperthyroidism patients and 15 to 17 patients who later progressed to ophthalmopathy. The 100 or so discovery patients were divided at random into training and test sets in a 7:3 ratio. In addition, the study compared T-cell repertoires in thyroid tissue and in blood from five or six Graves' hyperthyroidism patients. After sampling, hyperthyroidism patients received methimazole starting at 30 mg daily, and ophthalmopathy patients received high-dose intravenous methylprednisolone. The paper describes TCR Vbeta CDR3 sequencing of around 130 peripheral blood samples, made up of some 42 ophthalmopathy patients, approximately 73 hyperthyroidism patients and 17 progressor patients. The paper's findings and limits, for the study overall: No statistical method was used to set the sample size in advance, and investigators knew the group allocation. In validation, the model predicted progression to ophthalmopathy with just under 71% sensitivity and 72% to 75% specificity, a median of approximately 6.7 months before onset. A model built on a 13 V-J signature distinguished ophthalmopathy from stable hyperthyroidism, reaching roughly 88% sensitivity and 81.08% specificity in cross-validation and 80%/75% in testing. Most expanded thyroid clonotypes (frequency above 0.001) were also detected in blood, suggesting blood repertoires may reflect thyroid immune responses.

A patient counted as having stable Graves' hyperthyroidism if no progression to ophthalmopathy occurred over 18 months of follow-up. Hyperthyroidism patients were newly diagnosed, had a disease duration of under 2 months, and were aged 18 to 65 years. Exclusion was applied to patients with uncontrolled infections, other autoimmune diseases, pregnancy or lactation. Clinical symptoms, serum thyroxine and TRAb, thyroid ultrasound, and orbital computed tomography formed the basis for the diagnoses. Trizol reagent was used to extract total RNA, and RNA quality was then checked on an Agilent 2100 Bioanalyzer. About this clonotype: Its antigen target is currently unknown. It has no much larger one-base neighbor in the sample; base qualities were not kept.

From the germline V gene, CDR1 is SGHDT and CDR2 is YYEEEE. The CDR3, from cysteine to phenylalanine, totals 17 residues. The retained sequence is limited to the CDR3, 51 bases, with the frame set at the first base. Between the V and J ends, shortened by 1 base and 1 base respectively, the junction contains 17 bases. TCR beta CDR3 regions were amplified from RNA transcripts. The first round of RT-PCR for the TCR CDR3 was performed with the HTBI primer set and the Qiagen OneStep RT-PCR kit. The libraries were constructed in a second round of multiplex PCR and then size-selected and purified. Sequencing of the libraries was done on an Illumina HiSeq2000 using paired-end 100 bp reads. Concerning the study's data processing: SOAPnuke was used to process the raw data, throwing out any read that contained adapters or uncalled bases, had a mean Phred below 15, or lacked an exact constant-primer or identifier match. High-quality paired reads were merged with COPE v1.2.5, and unique nucleotide sequences were defined as clonotypes. Clonotypes were aligned to IMGT TRBV, TRBD and TRBJ reference segments using MiTCR v1.1. Analysis was restricted to V-J combinations with a frequency above 0.0001, which covered approximately 99% of repertoires. The TCS score was defined as the ratio of F50 (clonal expansion) to E x V (chaos), calculated using BLOSUM62-based TCRdist between CDR3 peptides within each V-J. Welch's t-statistics and random forest reduced 450 to 600 V-J features to roughly 13, which were used in a naive Bayes classifier (R e1071). TCRdb's own reprocessing of the public reads used fastp at Q25 and MiXCR and kept productive beta chains. A single entry per CDR3 protein holds the most common genes and DNA from its merged rows. TCRdb's processing, not the authors' own work, is the source of the V and J calls. Recorded for this sample are a few hundred thousand distinct CDR3 sequences; roughly 50% of them occurred a single time. The top ten clones comprise 8.2% of the sample.

The receptor comes from a woman between 18 and 30 years old with Graves' hyperthyroidism. Donor details come from another sample of the same person, matched by shared clones. The sample comprised peripheral blood or thyroid tissue (not recorded which). The rearranged segments are TRBV5-6 and TRBJ1-1; there is no confident call for the D gene. For the CDR3, the sequence is CASSLLWYWTGNTEAFF. The DNA is as follows: TGTGCCAGCAGCTTGTTGTGGTACTGGACGGGGAACACTGAAGCTTTCTTT.